These T cell receptor beta chains were read from a single sample in a study of cytomegalovirus exposure and HLA in healthy donors. Sequenced by immunoSEQ multiplex PCR; TCRdb stores in-frame clones only, minus some. The sample includes around 150,000 clones, roughly 80% of them seen just once. The sequencing input was PBMCs. The source is a male donor in good health and CMV-seronegative. The CDR3 runs from the conserved cysteine through the conserved F or W. A D gene is named only where the DNA matches it firmly. A row's size may be missing; if present it is once, few, many or a size class.

d_call	j_call	clone_size	v_call	cdr3_nt	cdr3_aa
TRBD1	TRBJ1-2	NA	TRBV27	TGTGCCAGCAGCCCCGGGACAGGGGGAAGACGGGGAGGCTACACCTTC	CASSPGTGGRRGGYTF
NA	TRBJ2-2	NA	TRBV9	TGTGCCAGCAGCGTATTCTCCGGGTTGGGCACCGGGGAGCTGTTTTTT	CASSVFSGLGTGELFF
NA	TRBJ2-1	once	TRBV6-4	TGTGCCAGCAGTGAAAGCGCTAGCGCGAACAATGAGCAGTTCTTC	CASSESASANNEQFF
NA	TRBJ2-7	NA	TRBV11-1	TGTGCCAGCAGCTGGGCCGAGCGGAGTTCTACGAAGCAGTACTTC	CASSWAERSSTKQYF
NA	TRBJ2-4	few	TRBV7-9	TGTGCCAGCAGCTTAGGGGGGGTAGGCAACATTCAGTACTTC	CASSLGGVGNIQYF
NA	TRBJ2-7	NA	TRBV4-1	TGCGCCAGCAGCCAGATAACGGACTGGTCCTACGAGCAGTACTTC	CASSQITDWSYEQYF
NA	TRBJ1-5	few	TRBV7-2	TGTGCCAGCAGCTTAGATGTGGGGCCCAATCAGCCCCAGCATTTT	CASSLDVGPNQPQHF
TRBD1	TRBJ1-6	NA	TRBV10-3	TGTGCCATCAGTGAGTCGGGGACAGGAAATAATTCACCCCTCCACTTT	CAISESGTGNNSPLHF
NA	TRBJ1-2	NA	TRBV5-1	TGCGCCAGCAGCTCCGGGATGGCAGGGGTTCGCTATGGCTACACCTTC	CASSSGMAGVRYGYTF
NA	TRBJ2-7	NA	TRBV7-8	TGTGCCAGCAGCTTAGTCCCAGACACAATTTACGAGCAGTACTTC	CASSLVPDTIYEQYF
NA	TRBJ2-2	NA	TRBV7-9	TGTGCCAGCAGCATAGGGACTCTCGCGAAAGAGCTGTTTTTT	CASSIGTLAKELFF
NA	TRBJ2-1	few	TRBV5-4	TGTGCCAGCAGCTTGGGACGGGGTGAGCAGTTCTTC	CASSLGRGEQFF
TRBD2	TRBJ2-3	NA	TRBV6-1	TGTGCCAGCAGTGAAGCGCTCCCATTGGTGGGACTACCAAAAACAGATACGCAGTATTTT	CASSEALPLVGLPKTDTQYF
TRBD1	TRBJ1-3	NA	TRBV7-2	TGTGCCAGCAGCTCCGACAGGGGCTCCTCTGGAAACACCATATATTTT	CASSSDRGSSGNTIYF
NA	TRBJ1-2	NA	TRBV7-9	TGTGCCAGCAGCTTAGTTGGGGGCTACTATGGCTACACCTTC	CASSLVGGYYGYTF
NA	TRBJ2-1	NA	TRBV5-1	TGCGCCAGCACTGACCCCACCGGAGATGAGCAGTTCTTC	CASTDPTGDEQFF
NA	TRBJ1-1	NA	TRBV28	TGTGCCAGCAGTTTATGGACTGTGAACACTGAAGCTTTCTTT	CASSLWTVNTEAFF
NA	TRBJ1-2	NA	TRBV5-1	TGCGCCAGCAGCTTGGTGGAGGGCTCTAGGGATGGCTACACCTTC	CASSLVEGSRDGYTF
TRBD1	TRBJ1-5	NA	TRBV7-2	TGTGCCAGCAGTTTACAGGGGAATCAGCCCCAGCATTTT	CASSLQGNQPQHF
NA	TRBJ2-5	NA	TRBV6-5	TGTGCCAGCAGTTTTCTGGGTGGGGGGGCCCAAGAGACCCAGTACTTC	CASSFLGGGAQETQYF
NA	TRBJ2-5	NA	TRBV7-2	TGTGCCAGCAGCTTCGCCGACGGGCAAGAGACCCAGTACTTC	CASSFADGQETQYF
NA	TRBJ1-6	NA	TRBV27	TGTGCCAGCAGTTTATCGGCAAATTCACCCCTCCACTTT	CASSLSANSPLHF
NA	TRBJ2-7	NA	TRBV5-1	TGCGCCAGCAGCTTGGTGCGACAGGCCTCCTACGAGCAGTACTTC	CASSLVRQASYEQYF
TRBD1	TRBJ1-1	NA	TRBV7-2	TGTGCCAGCAGCTATCTAAGTGACAGGGCCAGAGGTGAAGCTTTCTTT	CASSYLSDRARGEAFF
TRBD1	TRBJ2-7	few	TRBV13	TGTGCCAGCAGCGTACAGGGGGCAGGGGAGCAGTACTTC	CASSVQGAGEQYF
TRBD1	TRBJ2-5	once	TRBV9	TGTGCCAGCAGTGAATTTCCGGGACAGGGGGCGGGGGAGACCCAGTACTTC	CASSEFPGQGAGETQYF
NA	TRBJ2-3	few	TRBV28	TGTGCCAGCAGTTTACGTACAGATACGCAGTATTTT	CASSLRTDTQYF
NA	TRBJ2-3	NA	TRBV25-1	TGTGCCAGCAGTGAAGGCGGGTCGACAGATACGCAGTATTTT	CASSEGGSTDTQYF
TRBD1	TRBJ2-2	NA	TRBV5-1	TGCGCCAGCAGCCCAGGAGGGACAGGGGATTACACCGGGGAGCTGTTTTTT	CASSPGGTGDYTGELFF
NA	TRBJ2-6	once	TRBV5-1	TGCGCCAGCAGCTTGCAGACAAACTCTGGGGCCAACGTCCTGACTTTC	CASSLQTNSGANVLTF
NA	TRBJ2-7	NA	TRBV5-8	TGTGCCAGCAGCTTGAGGGGAGGAGACGAGCAGTACTTC	CASSLRGGDEQYF
TRBD1	TRBJ2-4	NA	TRBV2	TGTGCCAGCAACCGGGACAGTGCAATTCAGTACTTC	CASNRDSAIQYF
NA	TRBJ1-1	NA	TRBV11-3	TGTGCCAGCAGCTACACAAGGAACACTGAAGCTTTCTTT	CASSYTRNTEAFF
NA	TRBJ2-6	NA	TRBV5-4	TGTGCCAGCAGCCGCCCAGGGGTAGGGGCCAACGTCCTGACTTTC	CASSRPGVGANVLTF
TRBD1	TRBJ1-2	once	TRBV5-1	TGCGCCAGCAGCCCGACCGGGACAGCGAACTATGGCTACACCTTC	CASSPTGTANYGYTF
NA	TRBJ1-4	NA	TRBV28	TGTGCCAGCACCCACCCAGCCGGGACTAATGAAAAACTGTTTTTT	CASTHPAGTNEKLFF
NA	TRBJ1-6	once	TRBV18	TGTGCCAGCTCTCGCAGGGATACTGATTCACCCCTCCACTTT	CASSRRDTDSPLHF